Listed below are T cell receptor beta chains from one sample, sequenced in a study of identical twins. TCRdb processed the 5' RACE reads anew with MiXCR; each CDR3 protein has one entry. The sample includes 250,000 to 300,000 distinct CDR3 sequences, about 8.9% of them seen just once. Another study also made use of these data, one on yellow fever vaccine responses in identical twins.

Material: CD8+ T cells sorted from blood. These receptors came from a woman aged 18-29 years in good health. Both conserved end residues are part of each CDR3. Each record gives: D gene, J gene, clone size, V gene, CDR3 DNA, CDR3 protein. A D gene is named only where the DNA matches it firmly. Some rows have no size entry. The others give once, few or many, or a class for an expanded clone.

>.|TRBJ2-3|many|TRBV7-9
TGTGCCAGCAGCCGCCGGGATAGCGTTGACACAGATACGCAGTATTTT
CASSRRDSVDTDTQYF
>.|TRBJ2-1|few|TRBV7-9
TGTGCCAGCAGCCACAAACTTATCAATGAGCAGTTCTTC
CASSHKLINEQFF
>TRBD2|TRBJ2-2|.|TRBV10-2
TGCGCCAGCAGTGGTTTTCTAGCGGGGACCGGGGAGCTGTTTTTT
CASSGFLAGTGELFF
>TRBD2|TRBJ2-7|.|TRBV6-5
TGTGCCAGCAGTTACTTCGCTAGCGGGGAGCAGTACTTC
CASSYFASGEQYF
>.|TRBJ2-3|few|TRBV7-3
TGTGCCAGCAGTTCCGGAGTGCAAGATACGCAGTATTTT
CASSSGVQDTQYF
>TRBD2|TRBJ2-2|.|TRBV11-2
TGTGCCAGCAGCTTAGAGTCAGCGGGAGCCCTAACGCCCGGGGAGCTGTTTTTT
CASSLESAGALTPGELFF
>.|TRBJ2-2|.|TRBV12-3/TRBV12-4
TGTGCCAGCAGCTCTCAGACGAACACCGGGGAGCTGTTTTTT
CASSSQTNTGELFF
>.|TRBJ2-1|.|TRBV18
TGTGCCAGCTCACCAAGTCTTCAGACTACGTGGAATGAGCAGTTCTTC
CASSPSLQTTWNEQFF
>TRBD2|TRBJ2-1|.|TRBV4-3
TGCGCCAGCAGCCAAGGAGGGACTAGCGGGAGCCCTTACAATGAGCAGTTCTTC
CASSQGGTSGSPYNEQFF
>.|TRBJ1-2|many|TRBV7-6
TGTGCCAGCAGCTCACAGGGAAGTGGCTACACCTTC
CASSSQGSGYTF
>TRBD1|TRBJ2-2|.|TRBV28
TGTGCCAGCAGTGACAGGGGAAACACCGGGGAGCTGTTTTTT
CASSDRGNTGELFF
>.|TRBJ2-3|many|TRBV4-2
TGTGCCAGCCGTCCCTCTAACACAGATACGCAGTATTTT
CASRPSNTDTQYF
>.|TRBJ2-7|many|TRBV20-1
TGCAGTGCTAGAGACCGACTCTCGACGTCCTACGAGCAGTACTTC
CSARDRLSTSYEQYF
>TRBD1|TRBJ1-4|many|TRBV20-1
TGCAGTGTCAAAGGAGAGGCAGGGGGCAAACTGTTTTTT
CSVKGEAGGKLFF
>TRBD2|TRBJ2-7|once|TRBV5-1
TGCGCCAGCAGCCCCGGGACTAGCGGGAACGAGCAGTACTTC
CASSPGTSGNEQYF
>TRBD2|TRBJ2-3|many|TRBV5-1
TGCGCCAGCAGCTTGGGAGCGGGGAGCGGAGATACGCAGTATTTT
CASSLGAGSGDTQYF
>.|TRBJ2-3|few|TRBV5-1
TGCGCCAGCAGCTTGGGGACAACTCTCACAGATACGCAGTATTTT
CASSLGTTLTDTQYF
>.|TRBJ2-7|.|TRBV20-1
TGCAGTGCTTCCGGGACAAACTCCTACGAGCAGTACTTC
CSASGTNSYEQYF
>.|TRBJ1-2|.|TRBV9
TGTGCCAGCAGCGTAGGCCGGGATGGCTACACCTTC
CASSVGRDGYTF
>.|TRBJ2-1|few|TRBV7-6
TGTGCCAGCAGCTTAGGGTCTCTCACCTACAATGAGCAGTTCTTC
CASSLGSLTYNEQFF
>TRBD2|TRBJ2-7|.|TRBV5-6
TGTGCCAGCAGCCTAGATGGACTAGCGGGAGGGCCTCTCTACGAGCAGTACTTC
CASSLDGLAGGPLYEQYF
>.|TRBJ2-7|.|TRBV7-9
TGTGCCAGCAGCCCATCCCAGACAGGTTACGAGCAGTACTTC
CASSPSQTGYEQYF
>.|TRBJ2-3|.|TRBV30
TGTGCCTGGAGTTTCGGAATAACTAACACAGATACGCAGTATTTT
CAWSFGITNTDTQYF
>TRBD2|TRBJ2-1|.|TRBV28
TGTGCCAGCAGATATGGGGCGGGAGGGCCCGTTGAGCAGTTCTTC
CASRYGAGGPVEQFF